The clone carrying this TCR beta chain was counted a few times. Its antigen is still unknown. In the ViraFEST assay, antigen-specific CD4+ clonotypes were identified by expansion after peptide-pool stimulation. CD4+ T cell isolation took place after approximately 11 days of culture. This person's SARS-CoV-2 infection, confirmed by PCR, occurred between March and December 2020. The authors replaced half the medium with IL-2 medium on days 3 and 7. The CDR3 contains 13 residues. V gave up 5 bases and J gave up 4 bases, with 8 bases separating them. Germline V lookup: CDR1 KGHDR, CDR2 SFDVKD. Assay used: immunoSEQ multiplex PCR; TCRdb lists only in-frame clones, some missing. The profile shows 35,000 to 55,000 clones, about 75% of them singletons. The source of the sample is a study of vaccination effects on CD4 cells after COVID-19. Across the study: The cohort was immunized with two doses of either the BNT162b2 or mRNA-1273 vaccine. A couple of convalescent patients each provided a sample, at 16 days and at one week before vaccination.

This TCR was sampled from a human donor who had a prior SARS-CoV-2 infection. The sequenced sample was CD4+ T cells from PBMCs cultured with a peptide pool, obtained before COVID-19 vaccination. The chain couples TRBV24-1 to TRBJ1-3; D is unresolved. The CDR3 DNA reads TGTGCCACCAGTGGGGTCAACGGAAACACCATATATTTT. Encoded protein: CATSGVNGNTIYF.